The T cell receptor beta chain described here comes from a study of metastatic and nonmetastatic thyroid tumors. For the study at large: Patients with malignant and benign thyroid disease provided blood and tumor or nodule tissue, whose repertoires were compared.

Study-level findings and limits: As reported, TCR beta diversity in blood and tumor was significantly higher in malignant thyroid tumors than in benign nodules.

Per the original data handling: Built for papillary thyroid cancer, a distant-metastasis classifier drew on CDR3 differences across clinicopathological groups. MiXCR reprocessed the PCR reads for TCRdb. The V and J calls, along with clone size, are taken from TCRdb and not from the paper's own processing. The repertoire includes roughly 18,000 clones, less than 40% of them detected once, and about a sixth sits in the top ten. Each patient went into thyroid surgery without having received any treatment. To note about this clone: Its antigen is currently unknown.

The V gene's germline CDR1 is DFQATT and CDR2 SNEGSKA (reference sequence). This CDR3 is built from 14 residues. J lost 0 bases, V lost 3 bases, and 3 bases had no gene match. The chain recombines TRBV20-1 with TRBJ2-3; 7 bases align to TRBD2. Sequenced sample: tumor tissue. The receptor was isolated from a female donor with papillary thyroid cancer or a benign thyroid nodule (not recorded which). Some clones in this sample may be carry-over from other donors' samples. The CDR3 is CSARVSGSTDTQYF. The CDR3 DNA sequence: TGCAGTGCTAGGGTTAGCGGGAGCACAGATACGCAGTATTTT.